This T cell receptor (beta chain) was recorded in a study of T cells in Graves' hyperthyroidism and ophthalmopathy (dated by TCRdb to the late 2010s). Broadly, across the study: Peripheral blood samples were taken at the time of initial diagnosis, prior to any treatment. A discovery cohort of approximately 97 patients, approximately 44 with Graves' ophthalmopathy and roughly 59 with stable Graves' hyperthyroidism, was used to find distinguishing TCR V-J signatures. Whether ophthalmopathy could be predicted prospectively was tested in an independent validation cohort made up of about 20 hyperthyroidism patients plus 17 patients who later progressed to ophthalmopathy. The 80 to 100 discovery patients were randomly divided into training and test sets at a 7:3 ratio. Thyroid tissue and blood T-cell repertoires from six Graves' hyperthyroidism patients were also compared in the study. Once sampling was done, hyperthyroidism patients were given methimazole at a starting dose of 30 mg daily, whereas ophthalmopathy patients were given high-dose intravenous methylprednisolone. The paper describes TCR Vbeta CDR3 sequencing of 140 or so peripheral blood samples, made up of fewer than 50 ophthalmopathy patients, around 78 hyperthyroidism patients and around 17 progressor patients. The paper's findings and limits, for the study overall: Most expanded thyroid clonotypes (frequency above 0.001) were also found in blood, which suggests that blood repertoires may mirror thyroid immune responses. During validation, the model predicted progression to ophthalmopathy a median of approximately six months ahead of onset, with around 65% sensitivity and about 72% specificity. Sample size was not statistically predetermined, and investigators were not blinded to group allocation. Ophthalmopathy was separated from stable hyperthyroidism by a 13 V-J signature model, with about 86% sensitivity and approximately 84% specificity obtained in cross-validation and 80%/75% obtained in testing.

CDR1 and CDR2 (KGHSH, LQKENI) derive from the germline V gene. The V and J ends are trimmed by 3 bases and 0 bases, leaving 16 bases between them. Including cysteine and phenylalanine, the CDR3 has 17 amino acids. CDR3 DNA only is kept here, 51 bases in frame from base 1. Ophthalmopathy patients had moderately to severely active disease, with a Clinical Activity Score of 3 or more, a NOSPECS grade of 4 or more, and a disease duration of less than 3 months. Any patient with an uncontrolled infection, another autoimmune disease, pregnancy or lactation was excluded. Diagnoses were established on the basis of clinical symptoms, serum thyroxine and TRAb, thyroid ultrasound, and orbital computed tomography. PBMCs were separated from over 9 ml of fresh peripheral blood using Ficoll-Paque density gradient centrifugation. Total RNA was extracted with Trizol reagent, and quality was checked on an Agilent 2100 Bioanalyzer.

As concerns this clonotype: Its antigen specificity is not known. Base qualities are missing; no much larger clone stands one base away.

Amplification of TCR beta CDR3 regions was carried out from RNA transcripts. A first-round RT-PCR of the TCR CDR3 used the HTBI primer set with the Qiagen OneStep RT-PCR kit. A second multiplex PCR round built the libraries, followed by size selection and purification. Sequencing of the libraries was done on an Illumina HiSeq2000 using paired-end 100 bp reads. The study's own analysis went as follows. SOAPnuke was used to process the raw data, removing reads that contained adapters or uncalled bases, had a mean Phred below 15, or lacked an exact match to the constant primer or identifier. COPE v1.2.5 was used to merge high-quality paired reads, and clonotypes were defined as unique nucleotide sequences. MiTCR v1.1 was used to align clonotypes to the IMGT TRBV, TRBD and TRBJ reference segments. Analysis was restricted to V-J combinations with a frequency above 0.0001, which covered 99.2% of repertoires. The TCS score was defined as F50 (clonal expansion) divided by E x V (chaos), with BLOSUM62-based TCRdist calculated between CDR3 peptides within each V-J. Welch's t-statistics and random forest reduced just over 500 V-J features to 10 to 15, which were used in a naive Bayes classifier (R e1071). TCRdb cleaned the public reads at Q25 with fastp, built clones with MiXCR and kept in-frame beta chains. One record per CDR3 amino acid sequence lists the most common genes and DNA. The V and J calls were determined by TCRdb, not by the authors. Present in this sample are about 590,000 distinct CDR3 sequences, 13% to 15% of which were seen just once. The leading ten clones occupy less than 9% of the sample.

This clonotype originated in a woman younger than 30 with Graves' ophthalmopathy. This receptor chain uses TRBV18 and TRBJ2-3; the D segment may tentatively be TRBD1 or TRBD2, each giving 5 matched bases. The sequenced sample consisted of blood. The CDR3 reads CASSPGSPWGSTDTQYF. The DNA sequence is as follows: TGTGCCAGCTCACCGGGGAGTCCGTGGGGGAGCACAGATACGCAGTATTTT. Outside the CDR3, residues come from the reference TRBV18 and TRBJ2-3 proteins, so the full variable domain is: NAGVMQNPRHLVRRRGQEARLRCSPMKGHSHVYWYRQLPEEGLKFMVYLQKENIIDESGMPKERFSAEFPKEGPSILRIQQVVRGDSAAYFCASSPGSPWGSTDTQYFGPGTRLTVL.